This is a list of T cell receptor beta chains from one sample in a study of blood T cell repertoires in COVID-19. The table came from immunoSEQ multiplex PCR; TCRdb's copy has only in-frame clones and leaves some out. The data show about 150,000 clones, around 90% seen once. Sequencing was performed on PBMCs or T cells enriched from blood (not recorded which). These receptor sequences come from a woman between 40 and 50 years old who had been exposed to COVID-19. CDR3s include the opening cysteine and the closing phenylalanine or tryptophan. D genes are given only for firm matches. Size is omitted from some rows. Given values are once, few, many or a class for expanded clones.

V gene	J gene	clone size	D gene	CDR3 protein	CDR3 DNA
TRBV19	TRBJ1-1	once	-	CASSIWEGRNTEAFF	TGTGCCAGTAGTATATGGGAGGGGAGGAACACTGAAGCTTTCTTT
TRBV20-1	TRBJ2-1	-	-	CSASKFSGNEQFF	TGCAGTGCTAGTAAATTTAGCGGCAATGAGCAGTTCTTC
TRBV9	TRBJ2-2	-	-	CASSPGSGSLTGELFF	TGTGCCAGCAGCCCTGGTAGCGGATCCTTAACCGGGGAGCTGTTTTTT
TRBV5-8	TRBJ2-1	-	TRBD1	CASSLAGTGAYNEQFF	TGTGCCAGCAGCTTGGCCGGGACAGGGGCCTACAATGAGCAGTTCTTC
TRBV7-2	TRBJ2-5	-	TRBD2	CASSYGLAGLRQETQYF	TGTGCCAGCAGCTACGGACTAGCGGGGCTCCGACAAGAGACCCAGTACTTC
TRBV9	TRBJ2-7	-	-	CASSEVGLSYEQYF	TGTGCCAGCAGCGAAGTGGGCCTCTCCTACGAGCAGTACTTC
TRBV5-1	TRBJ2-2	-	TRBD1	CASSRRDRERNTGELFF	TGCGCCAGCAGCAGACGGGACAGGGAAAGGAACACCGGGGAGCTGTTTTTT
TRBV15	TRBJ1-2	-	TRBD1	CATSKDRIANYGYTF	TGTGCCACCAGCAAGGACAGGATAGCTAACTATGGCTACACCTTC
TRBV28	TRBJ2-3	-	TRBD2	CASSLGGAGITDTQYF	TGTGCCAGCAGCCTCGGGGGGGCGGGGATCACAGATACGCAGTATTTT
TRBV5-1	TRBJ2-1	-	TRBD2	CASSLVAGGYNEQFF	TGCGCCAGCAGCTTGGTAGCGGGGGGTTACAATGAGCAGTTCTTC
TRBV24-1	TRBJ2-2	-	TRBD1	CATSDSTGYTGELFF	TGTGCCACCAGTGATTCGACAGGGTATACCGGGGAGCTGTTTTTT
TRBV6-5	TRBJ1-1	-	-	CASTVGTDTEAFF	TGTGCCAGCACCGTGGGCACAGACACTGAAGCTTTCTTT
TRBV5-4	TRBJ2-3	-	TRBD2	CASAPRSGADTQYF	TGTGCCAGCGCTCCACGTAGCGGGGCAGATACGCAGTATTTT
TRBV9	TRBJ2-3	many	TRBD2	CASSVATGRGTDTQYF	TGTGCCAGCAGCGTAGCAACCGGGAGGGGCACAGATACGCAGTATTTT
TRBV10-1	TRBJ2-7	-	TRBD1	CASSEGTGVYYEQYF	TGCGCCAGCAGTGAGGGGACAGGGGTTTACTACGAGCAGTACTTC
TRBV5-4	TRBJ1-5	few	-	CASSLQGRDEPQHF	TGTGCCAGCAGCTTGCAGGGCAGGGATGAGCCCCAGCATTTT
TRBV12-3/TRBV12-4	TRBJ2-5	-	-	CASSSRETQYF	TGTGCCAGCAGTTCCCGAGAGACCCAGTACTTC
TRBV20-1	TRBJ2-1	-	TRBD2	CSASDLAGTYYNEQFF	TGCAGTGCTAGTGATCTAGCGGGGACTTACTACAATGAGCAGTTCTTC
TRBV27	TRBJ2-5	-	-	CASSLASAVETQYF	TGTGCCAGCAGTTTAGCCAGTGCCGTAGAGACCCAGTACTTC
TRBV9	TRBJ1-1	-	-	CASSLGQNPEAFF	TGTGCCAGCAGCTTAGGACAGAACCCTGAAGCTTTCTTT
TRBV29-1	TRBJ2-7	-	-	CSVAGSPSSYEQYF	TGCAGCGTAGCCGGGAGTCCGAGCTCCTACGAGCAGTACTTC
TRBV4-1	TRBJ2-1	-	-	CASSQVRAPYNEQFF	TGCGCCAGCAGCCAAGTCAGGGCCCCCTACAATGAGCAGTTCTTC
TRBV5-5	TRBJ2-1	-	-	CASSSAYNEQFF	TGTGCCAGCAGCTCTGCCTACAATGAGCAGTTCTTC
TRBV28	TRBJ2-7	-	-	CASQRGLTVYEQYF	TGTGCCAGCCAAAGAGGGCTGACGGTCTACGAGCAGTACTTC
TRBV25-1	TRBJ1-3	-	-	CASSDVGVSGNTIYF	TGTGCCAGCAGTGATGTAGGAGTCTCTGGAAACACCATATATTTT
TRBV12-5	TRBJ2-3	-	-	CASGLVPVDTQYF	TGTGCTAGTGGTTTGGTACCGGTGGATACGCAGTATTTT
TRBV5-1	TRBJ1-4	-	TRBD1	CASSWDRGKEKLFF	TGCGCCAGCAGCTGGGACAGGGGAAAAGAAAAACTGTTTTTT
TRBV5-1	TRBJ1-3	-	-	CASRAEAGNTIYF	TGCGCCAGCAGGGCAGAGGCTGGAAACACCATATATTTT
TRBV27	TRBJ1-2	-	-	CASRLTGSYGYTF	TGTGCCAGCAGGCTGACAGGTAGCTATGGCTACACCTTC
TRBV5-1	TRBJ1-1	-	-	CASSGGRLTEAFF	TGCGCCAGCAGTGGAGGGAGGCTAACTGAAGCTTTCTTT
TRBV7-2	TRBJ1-1	-	-	CASSPTRTVETEAFF	TGTGCCAGCAGCCCGACCCGGACAGTAGAAACTGAAGCTTTCTTT
TRBV13	TRBJ1-2	-	TRBD1	CASSRTGLYGYTF	TGTGCCAGCAGCCGGACAGGCCTCTATGGCTACACCTTC
TRBV5-1	TRBJ1-5	-	-	CASSLGSGNQPQHF	TGCGCCAGCAGCTTGGGCAGCGGCAATCAGCCCCAGCATTTT
TRBV6-1	TRBJ2-2	-	-	CASSEGAVETGELFF	TGTGCCAGCAGTGAAGGCGCTGTGGAGACCGGGGAGCTGTTTTTT
TRBV29-1	TRBJ1-1	-	-	CSGEGGSGTEAFF	TGCAGCGGCGAAGGTGGCTCGGGGACTGAAGCTTTCTTT
TRBV27	TRBJ1-5	-	TRBD1	CASGTDSNQPQHF	TGTGCCAGCGGGACAGATAGCAATCAGCCCCAGCATTTT
TRBV11-2	TRBJ2-7	-	TRBD2	CASSLPGLAALYEQYF	TGTGCCAGCAGCCTTCCGGGACTAGCAGCACTCTACGAGCAGTACTTC